This T cell receptor beta chain was recorded in a study of T-cell reconstitution after alpha-beta-depleted transplantation in children. Notes on the study in general: After transplant, high TCRbeta diversity at day 60 in some patients arose from surviving recipient T cells and thymic progenitors. About two months after transplant, alpha-beta T cells reportedly came from several hundred expanded graft clones. At one year after transplant, newly produced T cells mostly accounted for T-cell counts and diversity.

This clonotype was seen more than once but under ten times. The antigen remains unidentified. During its preparation, the TCRbeta library received unique molecular identifiers. TCRdb re-called the PCR reads with MiXCR, one entry per CDR3 protein. The table records 700,000 or so distinct CDR3 sequences, 10% to 15% of them present only once. Unmatched junction bases numbered 11, after V lost 4 bases and J lost 2 bases. The V gene's germline CDR1 is SGHRS and CDR2 YFSETQ. The CDR3 contains 16 residues. The chain employs TRBV5-1 and TRBJ2-7; 8 bases agree with TRBD2. The material sequenced was PBMCs, taken before TCRalphabeta/CD19-depleted stem cell transplant. This TCR came from a girl aged 2-15 years with congenital amegakaryocytic thrombocytopenia, due to receive a stem cell transplant. CDR3 in DNA: TGCGCCAGCAGCAGCTCTGCTGGACTAGCAGCCTACGAGCAGTACTTC. It is translated as CASSSSAGLAAYEQYF.